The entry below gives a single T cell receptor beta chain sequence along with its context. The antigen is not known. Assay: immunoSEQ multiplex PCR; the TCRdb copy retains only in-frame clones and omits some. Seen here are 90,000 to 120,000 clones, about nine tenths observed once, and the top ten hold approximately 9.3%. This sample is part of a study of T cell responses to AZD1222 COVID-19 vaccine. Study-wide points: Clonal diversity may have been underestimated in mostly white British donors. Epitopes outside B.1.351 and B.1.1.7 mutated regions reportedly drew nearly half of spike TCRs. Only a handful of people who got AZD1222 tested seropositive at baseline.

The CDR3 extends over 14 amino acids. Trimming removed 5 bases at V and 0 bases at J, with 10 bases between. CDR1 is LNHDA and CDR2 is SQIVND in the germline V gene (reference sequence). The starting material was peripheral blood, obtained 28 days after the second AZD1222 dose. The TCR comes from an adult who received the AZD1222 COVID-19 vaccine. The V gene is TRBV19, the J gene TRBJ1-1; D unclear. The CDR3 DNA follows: TGTGCCAGTAGTGCCGACACCTTGAACACTGAAGCTTTCTTT. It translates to CASSADTLNTEAFF.